These T cell receptor beta chains were read from a single sample in a study of cytomegalovirus exposure and HLA in healthy donors. Measured with immunoSEQ multiplex PCR; TCRdb has only the in-frame clones, and not every one. This table has about 130,000 clones, over 70% appearing once. Input material: PBMCs. The source of these receptors is a young man in good health and CMV-seronegative. CDR3s include the opening cysteine and the closing phenylalanine or tryptophan. Fields, in order: CDR3 length, D gene, V gene, clone size, J gene, CDR3 protein, CDR3 DNA. The D gene is left open where the match is weak. The size field is filled for only some rows; it gives once, few, many or a size class.

>15|TRBD1|TRBV28|.|TRBJ1-1
CASSLHTGGRTEAFF
TGTGCCAGCAGTCTCCACACAGGGGGAAGGACTGAAGCTTTCTTT
>15|TRBD1|TRBV15|.|TRBJ2-7
CATSRNPGQGREQYF
TGTGCCACCAGCAGGAATCCGGGACAGGGGCGGGAGCAGTACTTC
>17|TRBD1|TRBV7-2|.|TRBJ1-2
CASSLGSGQGAYNGYTF
TGTGCCAGCAGCTTAGGTTCGGGGCAGGGGGCTTACAATGGCTACACCTTC
>15|TRBD2|TRBV7-8|.|TRBJ2-5
CASSSAPLAGETQYF
TGTGCCAGCAGCTCAGCCCCGCTAGCGGGAGAGACCCAGTACTTC
>16|.|TRBV13|.|TRBJ1-3
CASSLRTQSQGNTIYF
TGTGCCAGCAGCCTTCGCACACAATCACAGGGAAACACCATATATTTT
>14|.|TRBV5-5|.|TRBJ1-6
CASSLEGGGSPLHF
TGTGCCAGCAGCTTGGAAGGGGGTGGCTCACCCCTCCACTTT
>16|TRBD1|TRBV9|.|TRBJ1-3
CASSARADRGGNTIYF
TGTGCCAGCAGCGCGCGGGCCGACAGGGGTGGAAACACCATATATTTT
>15|.|TRBV6-1|.|TRBJ2-7
CASRETQGTSYEQYF
TGTGCCAGCAGGGAAACACAGGGAACCTCCTACGAGCAGTACTTC
>12|.|TRBV28|.|TRBJ1-1
CASRSVNTEAFF
TGTGCCAGCAGGTCGGTGAACACTGAAGCTTTCTTT
>17|TRBD1|TRBV29-1|once|TRBJ2-2
CSVAPFGTGVGTGELFF
TGCAGCGTTGCGCCCTTCGGGACAGGGGTTGGCACCGGGGAGCTGTTTTTT
>17|.|TRBV7-2|few|TRBJ2-1
CASSFRAVLEVGNEQFF
TGTGCCAGCAGCTTCCGAGCGGTGCTGGAAGTTGGTAATGAGCAGTTCTTC
>17|TRBD2|TRBV10-3|once|TRBJ2-3
CAISALGTSGGADTQYF
TGTGCCATCAGTGCCCTAGGGACTAGCGGGGGGGCAGATACGCAGTATTTT
>15|TRBD1|TRBV15|.|TRBJ2-3
CATSRTGEDTDTQYF
TGTGCCACCAGCAGGACAGGGGAGGACACAGATACGCAGTATTTT
>13|.|TRBV27|.|TRBJ1-2
CASQTAQRGGYTF
TGTGCCAGCCAGACAGCCCAAAGGGGTGGCTACACCTTC
>14|.|TRBV6-5|.|TRBJ2-3
CARTGGIFADTQYF
TGTGCCAGAACAGGCGGGATTTTCGCAGATACGCAGTATTTT
>15|.|TRBV21-1|.|TRBJ1-1
CASSIQQHRNTEAFF
TGTGCCAGCAGCATCCAACAACACAGGAACACTGAAGCTTTCTTT
>15|.|TRBV7-9|.|TRBJ1-4
CASSLGTAGYEKLFF
TGTGCCAGCAGCTTAGGGACGGCGGGATATGAAAAACTGTTTTTT
>16|TRBD1|TRBV9|.|TRBJ2-7
CASSVGGGDRGGEQYF
TGTGCCAGCAGCGTAGGAGGGGGGGACAGGGGTGGCGAGCAGTACTTC
>16|TRBD2|TRBV9|.|TRBJ2-3
CASSTPGGLLTDTQYF
TGTGCCAGCAGCACTCCGGGGGGACTCCTCACAGATACGCAGTATTTT
>16|.|TRBV4-3|.|TRBJ2-3
CASSQDAPSTKVTQYF
TGCGCCAGCAGCCAAGATGCCCCGTCGACAAAGGTTACGCAGTATTTT
>13|.|TRBV4-1|.|TRBJ2-7
CASSQPDTYEQYF
TGCGCCAGCAGCCAACCCGACACCTACGAGCAGTACTTC
>14|.|TRBV7-9|few|TRBJ2-7
CASSLQGTAYEQYF
TGTGCCAGCAGCTTACAGGGTACAGCCTACGAGCAGTACTTC
>14|.|TRBV6-6|.|TRBJ1-2
CASSLMDSNYGYTF
TGTGCCAGCAGTTTAATGGACAGTAACTATGGCTACACCTTC
>14|TRBD1|TRBV6-5|.|TRBJ1-6
CASSLGQSNSPLHF
TGTGCCAGCAGCCTGGGACAGTCTAATTCACCCCTCCACTTT
>15|.|TRBV6-5|few|TRBJ2-7
CASSYRSGGGDEQYF
TGTGCCAGCAGTTATAGGTCCGGGGGAGGAGACGAGCAGTACTTC
>14|TRBD2|TRBV6-5|.|TRBJ2-7
CASSYMGEGDEQYF
TGTGCCAGCAGTTATATGGGGGAGGGAGACGAGCAGTACTTC
>13|TRBD1|TRBV6-5|.|TRBJ1-2
CASSPTGERGYTF
TGTGCCAGCAGCCCCACAGGGGAAAGGGGCTACACCTTC
>16|TRBD2|TRBV7-2|.|TRBJ2-7
CASSLVGLAGGPEQYF
TGTGCCAGCAGCTTAGTAGGGCTAGCGGGAGGTCCCGAGCAGTACTTC
>14|.|TRBV7-2|few|TRBJ2-5
CASSLWAGRQTQYF
TGTGCCAGCAGCTTATGGGCAGGGCGACAGACCCAGTACTTC
>14|.|TRBV18|.|TRBJ1-4
CASSPRGWEEKLFF
TGTGCCAGCTCACCCAGGGGTTGGGAAGAAAAACTGTTTTTT
>11|.|TRBV6-6|.|TRBJ2-1
CASSYVGEQFF
TGTGCCAGCAGTTACGTTGGCGAGCAGTTCTTC
>16|TRBD1|TRBV9|once|TRBJ2-2
CASSAYRGAITGELFF
TGTGCCAGCAGCGCCTACAGGGGGGCTATCACCGGGGAGCTGTTTTTT
>16|TRBD1|TRBV7-2|few|TRBJ2-7
CASSLDAGGSIYEQYF
TGTGCCAGCAGCTTAGACGCAGGGGGCTCGATCTACGAGCAGTACTTC
>15|.|TRBV11-2|.|TRBJ2-3
CASSLAGALIYTQYF
TGTGCCAGCAGCTTAGCAGGGGCCCTAATTTATACGCAGTATTTT
>14|TRBD1|TRBV4-3|.|TRBJ1-4
CASSPTGGGEKLFF
TGCGCCAGCAGCCCGACAGGGGGAGGTGAAAAACTGTTTTTT
>17|.|TRBV27|.|TRBJ2-1
CASSIHQRFSSYNEQFF
TGTGCCAGCAGTATACATCAGCGGTTTAGTTCCTACAATGAGCAGTTCTTC
>16|TRBD1|TRBV7-9|.|TRBJ1-1
CASSSWAGGLNTEAFF
TGTGCCAGCAGCTCCTGGGCAGGGGGGTTGAACACTGAAGCTTTCTTT
>14|.|TRBV2|.|TRBJ2-4
CASSESLARNIQYF
TGTGCCAGCAGTGAATCGTTGGCTAGAAACATTCAGTACTTC
>15|TRBD2|TRBV19|.|TRBJ2-1
CASSISGLAGGEQFF
TGTGCCAGTAGTATTTCGGGACTAGCGGGAGGTGAGCAGTTCTTC
>15|.|TRBV5-4|.|TRBJ1-1
CASSLANRVDTEAFF
TGTGCCAGCAGCTTGGCCAACAGGGTTGACACTGAAGCTTTCTTT